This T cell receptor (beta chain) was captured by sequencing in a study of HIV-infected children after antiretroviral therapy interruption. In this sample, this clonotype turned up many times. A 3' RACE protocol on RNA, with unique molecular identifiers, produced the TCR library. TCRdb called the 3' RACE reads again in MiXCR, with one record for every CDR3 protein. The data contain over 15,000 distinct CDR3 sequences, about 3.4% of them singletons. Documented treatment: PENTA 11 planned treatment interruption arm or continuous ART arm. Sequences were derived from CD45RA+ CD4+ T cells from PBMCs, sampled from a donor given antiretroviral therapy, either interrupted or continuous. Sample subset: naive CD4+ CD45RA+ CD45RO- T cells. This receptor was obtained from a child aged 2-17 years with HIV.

DNA of the CDR3: TGTGCCAGCAGCTTAAGTGCCCAGGGGGGATACCAGTTCTTC. Encoded protein: CASSLSAQGGYQFF. The rearrangement links TRBV11-2 to TRBJ2-1; D is perhaps TRBD1 (7 bases). The CDR3 is 14 amino acids. The V gene's germline CDR1 is SGHAT and CDR2 FQNNGV. Trimming took 2 bases from V and 13 from J, leaving 18 bases between them.